The clone carrying this T cell receptor beta chain was recorded a few times. Its specificity is not known. The data were taken from a study of T cells in Graves' hyperthyroidism and ophthalmopathy. Study-wide results and limits: Ophthalmopathy, as predicted by the model, came a median around 6 months after the prediction. Researchers found most expanded thyroid clonotypes above 0.001 in blood as well.

Template material for amplifying TCR beta CDR3 regions consisted of RNA transcripts. TCR CDR3 underwent first-round RT-PCR with the HTBI primer set. MiXCR was run by TCRdb on the multiplex PCR reads, yielding one entry per CDR3 protein. The table records about 660,000 distinct CDR3 sequences, 45% of them present only once. Lactation, pregnancy, other autoimmune disease or uncontrolled infection excluded patients. The source of this sequence is an adult man with Graves' disease, either hyperthyroidism or ophthalmopathy (not recorded which). The specimen was peripheral blood or thyroid tissue (not recorded which).

The CDR3 protein is CASRAGGATNEKLFF. The CDR3, as DNA: TGTGCCAGCAGAGCCGGGGGGGCCACTAATGAAAAACTGTTTTTT. The rearrangement links TRBV2 to TRBJ1-4; D is possibly TRBD1 (6 bases). Trimming took 6 bases from V and 2 from J, leaving 13 bases between them. The length of the CDR3 is 15 residues. CDR1 and CDR2 from the germline V gene are SNHLY and FYNNEI.